The rows below give T cell receptor beta chains drawn from one sample of a study of siplizumab effects on memory and regulatory T cells. Sequenced by immunoSEQ multiplex PCR; TCRdb stores in-frame clones only, minus some. Among over 85,000 clones listed, 96% were seen once. The sequencing sample was made of naive CD4+ T cells sorted from blood. The receptors stem from a human donor in good health. The CDR3 runs from the conserved cysteine through the conserved F or W. Each record gives: J gene, V gene, CDR3 protein.

>TRBJ1-2|TRBV7-9
CASSPPLTGGQGGYTF
>TRBJ1-1|TRBV7-9
CASSFTGWWNTEAFF
>TRBJ1-3|TRBV7-9
CASSLGGRNSGNTIYF
>TRBJ1-2|TRBV19
CASSIEMGSGYTF
>TRBJ2-4|TRBV7-9
CASSLGLGDLAKNIQYF
>TRBJ2-7|TRBV7-2
CASSLRQGGWDEQYF
>TRBJ2-7|TRBV5-4
CASSLYSVSYEQYF
>TRBJ1-6|TRBV6-6
CASRGLENSPLHF
>TRBJ1-6|TRBV29-1
CSVQLGNSPLHF
>TRBJ2-7|TRBV6-6
CASQVALISYEQYF
>TRBJ2-3|TRBV10-3
CAISENQSTDTQYF
>TRBJ2-3|TRBV7-3
CASSLGTSTDTQYF
>TRBJ2-2|TRBV19
CASTPRGHLNTGELFF
>TRBJ1-5|TRBV6-5
CASSYSRDNQPQHF
>TRBJ2-5|TRBV28
CASSFGIAGGQETQYF
>TRBJ1-1|TRBV28
CASSLYQIEAFF
>TRBJ1-3|TRBV9
CASSGIGGVGNTIYF
>TRBJ2-3|TRBV5-4
CASSNRTDTQYF
>TRBJ2-5|TRBV9
CASSVRGNQETQYF
>TRBJ2-7|TRBV6-5
CASSENRFPYEQYF
>TRBJ2-1|TRBV9
CASSVDVGRYNEQFF
>TRBJ2-7|TRBV18
CASSPQGGQSYEQYF
>TRBJ2-1|TRBV7-3
CASSDNPGGPNEQFF
>TRBJ1-1|TRBV19
CASRTTAPTEAFF
>TRBJ2-5|TRBV6-1
CASSEALGPRGTQYF
>TRBJ1-1|TRBV7-9
CASSPRAGGGNTEAFF
>TRBJ2-7|TRBV4-3
CASSRRMMNSYEQYF
>TRBJ2-7|TRBV19
CASQSRSTAYEQYF
>TRBJ2-1|TRBV5-1
CASSLVAGDWNEQFF
>TRBJ2-7|TRBV5-1
CASSQPPGQGSYEQYF
>TRBJ2-1|TRBV5-1
CASKGTSSYNEQFF
>TRBJ2-5|TRBV5-1
CASSSFSGAGTETQYF